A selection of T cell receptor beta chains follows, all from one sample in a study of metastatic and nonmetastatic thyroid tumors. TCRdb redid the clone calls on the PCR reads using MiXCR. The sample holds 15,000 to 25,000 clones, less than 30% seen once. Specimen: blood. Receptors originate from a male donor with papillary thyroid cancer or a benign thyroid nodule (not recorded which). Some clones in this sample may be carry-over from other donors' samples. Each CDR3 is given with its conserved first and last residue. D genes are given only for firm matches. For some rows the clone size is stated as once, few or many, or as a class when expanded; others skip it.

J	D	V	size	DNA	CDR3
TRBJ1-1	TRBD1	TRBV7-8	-	TGTGCCAGCAGCCCCCGGACAGGGGTTTTTGAAGCTTTCTTT	CASSPRTGVFEAFF
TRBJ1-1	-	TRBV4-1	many	TGCGCCAGCAGCCTTCCGGTCAGGGGAAAGACTGAAGCTTTCTTT	CASSLPVRGKTEAFF
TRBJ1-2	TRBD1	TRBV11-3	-	TGTGCCAGCAGCTTAGACGGGACAGGCAGGGGCTATGGCTACACCTTC	CASSLDGTGRGYGYTF
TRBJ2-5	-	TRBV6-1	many	TGTGCCAGCAACCCCACCAAAGGGGGGAGAGAGACCCAGTACTTC	CASNPTKGGRETQYF
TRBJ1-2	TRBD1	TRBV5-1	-	TGCGCCAGCAGCCGGACAGGGGGGGACTATGGCTACACCTTC	CASSRTGGDYGYTF
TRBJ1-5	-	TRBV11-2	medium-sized	TGTGCCAGCAGCGGCACGATCAATCAGCCCCAGCATTTT	CASSGTINQPQHF
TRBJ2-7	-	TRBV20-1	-	TGCAGTGCCAGGCCGCATGCCGCAGGACAGACCTACGAGCAGTACTTC	CSARPHAAGQTYEQYF
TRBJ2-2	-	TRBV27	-	TGTTCCAGCCGAAAGACTAACACCGGGGAGCTGTTTTTT	CSSRKTNTGELFF
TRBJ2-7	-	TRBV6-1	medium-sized	TGTGCCACCGGGGACATATACGAGCAGTACTTC	CATGDIYEQYF
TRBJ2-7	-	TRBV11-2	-	TGTGCCAGCAGCTCCGGAAGCGGGCATAACTACGAGCAGTACTTC	CASSSGSGHNYEQYF
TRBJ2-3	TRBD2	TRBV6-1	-	TGTGCCAGCAGTGTGCTAGCGGGGGACCTTTATACGCAGTATTTT	CASSVLAGDLYTQYF
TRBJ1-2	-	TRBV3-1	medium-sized	TGTGCCAGCAGCCAGGACTATGGCTACACCTTC	CASSQDYGYTF
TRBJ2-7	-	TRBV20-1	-	TGCAGTGCCTCCGACGGGGTCAGCTCCTACGAGCAGTACTTC	CSASDGVSSYEQYF
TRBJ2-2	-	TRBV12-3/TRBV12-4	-	TGTGCCAGCTTACCGCCAACAACGAACACCGGGGAGCTGTTTTTT	CASLPPTTNTGELFF
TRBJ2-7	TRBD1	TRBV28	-	TGTGCCAGCAGCTCCCCCCGGGACAGGGCGTCCTACGAGCAGTACTTC	CASSSPRDRASYEQYF
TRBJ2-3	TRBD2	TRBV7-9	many	TGTGCCAGCAGCCACCCAAGAGGGGAGGGTACAGATACGCAGTATTTT	CASSHPRGEGTDTQYF
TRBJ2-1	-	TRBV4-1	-	TGCGCCAGCAGCCAAGGTCAGGGGGGACAGAATGAGCAGTTCTTC	CASSQGQGGQNEQFF
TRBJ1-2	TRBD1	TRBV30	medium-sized	TGTGCCTGGAGTGTCACCAGGACAGGGGGAGGATATGGCTACACCTTC	CAWSVTRTGGGYGYTF
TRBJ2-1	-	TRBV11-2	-	TGTGCCAGCAGCTTAGAAGCGGGGACAAACTACAATGAGCAGTTCTTC	CASSLEAGTNYNEQFF
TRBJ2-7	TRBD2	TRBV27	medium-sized	TGTGCCAGCAGCCCTCGACTAGCGGGGGTCTACGAGCAGTACTTC	CASSPRLAGVYEQYF
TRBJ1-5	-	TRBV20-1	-	TGCAGTGCGCTTTCGAGGCAGGACAATCAGCCCCAGCATTTT	CSALSRQDNQPQHF
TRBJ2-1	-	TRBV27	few	TGTGCCAGCAATGGGGGAGGCTCCTACAATGAGCAGTTCTTC	CASNGGGSYNEQFF
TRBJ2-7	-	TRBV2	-	TGTGCCAGCAGTGAAGCGGTAGGGCAGGTCTACGAGCAGTACTTC	CASSEAVGQVYEQYF
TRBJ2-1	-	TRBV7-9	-	TGTGCCAGCAGCTTAGGGAGAGACAATGAGCAGTTCTTC	CASSLGRDNEQFF
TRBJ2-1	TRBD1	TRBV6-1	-	TGTTCCAGCAGTGACCGGGACAGGGGAGACAATGAGCAGTTCTTC	CSSSDRDRGDNEQFF
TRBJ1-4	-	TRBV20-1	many	TGCAGTGCTAGAAACCCCGGTCAGGGTAATGAAAAACTGTTTTTT	CSARNPGQGNEKLFF
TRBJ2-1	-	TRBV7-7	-	TGTGCTAGCAGCCAGGACTTTAACAATGAGCAGTTCTTC	CASSQDFNNEQFF
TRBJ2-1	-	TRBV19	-	TGTGCCAGTAGTACCAAGCGCAATGAGCAGTTCTTC	CASSTKRNEQFF
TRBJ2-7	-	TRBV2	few	TGTGCCAGCAGTGAAGGGGTAGTAGTGTACGAGCAGTACTTC	CASSEGVVVYEQYF
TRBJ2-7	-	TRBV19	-	TGTGCCAGTTTTGGGTGGAGGTACGAGCAGTACTTC	CASFGWRYEQYF
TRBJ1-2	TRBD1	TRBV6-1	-	TGTGCCAGCACAAGGACAGGGAGCGGCTACACCTTC	CASTRTGSGYTF
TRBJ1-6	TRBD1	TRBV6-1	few	TGTGCCAGCAGTGAAGCAGCAGGGGGATCACCCCTCCACTTT	CASSEAAGGSPLHF
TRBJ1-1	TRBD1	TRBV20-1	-	TGCAGTGCTGAGGACCGGGACAGGCTGAACACTGAAGCTTTCTTT	CSAEDRDRLNTEAFF
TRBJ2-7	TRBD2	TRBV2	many	TGTGCCAGCAGTGCAGAGCGGGACTCCTACGAGCAGTACTTC	CASSAERDSYEQYF